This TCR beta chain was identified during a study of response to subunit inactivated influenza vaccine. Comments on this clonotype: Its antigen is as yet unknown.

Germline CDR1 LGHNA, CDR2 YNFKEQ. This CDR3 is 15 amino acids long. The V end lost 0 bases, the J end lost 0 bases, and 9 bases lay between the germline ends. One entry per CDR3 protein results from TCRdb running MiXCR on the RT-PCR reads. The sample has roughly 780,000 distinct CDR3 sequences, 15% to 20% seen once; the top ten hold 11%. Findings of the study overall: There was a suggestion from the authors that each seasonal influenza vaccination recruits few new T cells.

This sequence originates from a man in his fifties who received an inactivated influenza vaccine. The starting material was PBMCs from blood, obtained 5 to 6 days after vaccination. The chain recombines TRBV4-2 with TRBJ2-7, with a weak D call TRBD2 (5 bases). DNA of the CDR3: TGTGCCAGCAGCCAAGAGCAGCGGAGCTCCTACGAGCAGTACTTC. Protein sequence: CASSQEQRSSYEQYF.